This T cell receptor (beta chain) was sequenced during a study of blood T cells in healthy people across ages. Healthy Russian Caucasian donors spanned ages 6 to 90 years. CDR1 is SQVTM and CDR2 is ANQGSEA in the germline V gene. The length of the CDR3 is 14 residues. Trimming took 3 bases from V and 3 from J; bases not matched to a gene: 4. Using a J-beta primer mix together with a sample-barcoded 5' primer, a second PCR was run for about 7 to 12 cycles. TCRdb re-derived calls from the 5' RACE reads in MiXCR, one entry per CDR3 protein. This table has hundreds of thousands of distinct CDR3 sequences, 27% appearing once.

V usage is TRBV29-1 and J usage is TRBJ2-5, with 10 positions matching TRBD2. Sequencing used blood. The origin of this receptor is a woman aged 70 to 79 in good health. CDR3 sequence reads: CSVELAGVEETQYF. The CDR3 DNA is TGCAGCGTTGAGCTAGCGGGAGTGGAAGAGACCCAGTACTTC.